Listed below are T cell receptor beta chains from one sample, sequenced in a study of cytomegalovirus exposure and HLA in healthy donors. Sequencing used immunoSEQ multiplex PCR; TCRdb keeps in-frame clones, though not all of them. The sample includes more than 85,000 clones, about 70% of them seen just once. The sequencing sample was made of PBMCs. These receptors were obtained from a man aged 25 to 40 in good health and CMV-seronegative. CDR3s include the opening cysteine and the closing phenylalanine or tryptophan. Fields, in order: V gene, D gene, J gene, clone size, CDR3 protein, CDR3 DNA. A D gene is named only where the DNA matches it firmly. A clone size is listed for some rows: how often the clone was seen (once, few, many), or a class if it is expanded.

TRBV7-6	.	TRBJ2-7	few	CASSLGDKDTFYEQYF	TGTGCCAGCAGCTTAGGGGACAAGGACACGTTCTACGAGCAGTACTTC
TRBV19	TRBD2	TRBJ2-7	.	CASNPTSGAYEQYF	TGTGCCAGTAACCCGACTAGCGGTGCCTACGAGCAGTACTTC
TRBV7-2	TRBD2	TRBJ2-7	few	CASTGEGYEQYF	TGTGCCAGCACGGGGGAGGGTTACGAGCAGTACTTC
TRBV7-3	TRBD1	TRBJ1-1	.	CASSTGTGNTEAFF	TGTGCCAGCAGCACCGGGACAGGGAACACTGAAGCTTTCTTT
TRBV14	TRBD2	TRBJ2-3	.	CASSQGSGLASDTQYF	TGTGCCAGCAGCCAAGGGTCGGGACTAGCCTCAGATACGCAGTATTTT
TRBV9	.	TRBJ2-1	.	CASSARPAGGLHEQFF	TGTGCCAGCAGCGCCCGACCAGCGGGCGGGCTTCATGAGCAGTTCTTC
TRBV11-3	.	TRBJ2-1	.	CASSGPGSSYNEQFF	TGTGCCAGCAGCGGGCCGGGGAGCTCCTACAATGAGCAGTTCTTC
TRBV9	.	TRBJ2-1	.	CASSTGTFYYNEQFF	TGTGCCAGCAGCACTGGGACTTTCTACTACAATGAGCAGTTCTTC
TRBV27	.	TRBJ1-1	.	CASSLEAGPQNTEAFF	TGTGCCAGCAGTTTAGAGGCGGGACCCCAGAACACTGAAGCTTTCTTT
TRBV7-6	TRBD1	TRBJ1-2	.	CASSLENPTGAHGYTF	TGTGCCAGCAGCTTAGAGAATCCGACAGGGGCTCATGGCTACACCTTC
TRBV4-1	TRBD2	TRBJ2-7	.	CASSQGLAGYEQYF	TGCGCCAGCAGCCAAGGACTAGCGGGCTACGAGCAGTACTTC
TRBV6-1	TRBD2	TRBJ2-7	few	CASSELRGTSGEQYF	TGTGCCAGCAGTGAACTAAGAGGGACTAGCGGCGAGCAGTACTTC
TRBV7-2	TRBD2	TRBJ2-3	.	CASSLTSGSVGTDTQYF	TGTGCCAGCAGCTTAACTAGCGGGAGCGTAGGCACAGATACGCAGTATTTT
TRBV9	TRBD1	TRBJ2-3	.	CASSGAQTGPDTQYF	TGTGCCAGCAGCGGAGCCCAGACAGGGCCAGATACGCAGTATTTT
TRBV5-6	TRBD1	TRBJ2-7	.	CASSLGQGLAYEQYF	TGTGCCAGCAGCTTAGGACAGGGACTGGCATACGAGCAGTACTTC
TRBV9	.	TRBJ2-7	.	CASSVDGIQLREQYF	TGTGCCAGCAGCGTCGACGGAATCCAACTACGGGAGCAGTACTTC
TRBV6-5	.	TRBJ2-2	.	CASSYGLTGTGELFF	TGTGCCAGCAGTTACGGCCTGACGGGTACCGGGGAGCTGTTTTTT
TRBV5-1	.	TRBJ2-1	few	CASSLSRIETGYEQFF	TGCGCCAGCAGCTTGTCCCGGATCGAGACAGGATATGAGCAGTTCTTC
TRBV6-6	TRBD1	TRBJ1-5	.	CASSPRDRAQPQHF	TGTGCCAGCAGTCCCCGGGACAGGGCACAGCCCCAGCATTTT
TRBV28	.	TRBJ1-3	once	CASSHSGTKVSGNTIYF	TGTGCCAGCAGTCACTCCGGGACAAAAGTCTCTGGAAACACCATATATTTT
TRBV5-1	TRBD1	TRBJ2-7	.	CASSLGTGNRFYEQYF	TGCGCCAGCAGCCTCGGGACAGGCAACAGATTCTACGAGCAGTACTTC
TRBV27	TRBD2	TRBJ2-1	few	CASSPPAGELGNEQFF	TGTGCCAGCAGTCCCCCAGCGGGAGAACTTGGCAATGAGCAGTTCTTC
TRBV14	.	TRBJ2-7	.	CASSPTVWTTYEQYF	TGTGCCAGCAGCCCGACAGTGTGGACGACCTACGAGCAGTACTTC
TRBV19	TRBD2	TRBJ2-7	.	CASRLASGYEQYF	TGTGCCAGTAGATTGGCTAGCGGATACGAGCAGTACTTC
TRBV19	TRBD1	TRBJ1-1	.	CASSSGQGYTEAFF	TGTGCCAGTAGTTCGGGACAGGGCTACACTGAAGCTTTCTTT
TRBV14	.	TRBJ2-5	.	CASSQDRSLPETQYF	TGTGCCAGCAGCCAAGATCGGAGCCTACCGGAGACCCAGTACTTC
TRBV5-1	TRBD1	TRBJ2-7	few	CASSWGQGGTYEQYF	TGCGCCAGCAGCTGGGGACAGGGAGGAACCTACGAGCAGTACTTC
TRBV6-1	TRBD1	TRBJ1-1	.	CASSGQGASTEAFF	TGTGCCAGCAGTGGACAGGGGGCGAGCACTGAAGCTTTCTTT
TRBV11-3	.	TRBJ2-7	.	CASTLRGSDEQYF	TGTGCCAGCACCTTGAGGGGGAGTGACGAGCAGTACTTC
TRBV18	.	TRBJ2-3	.	CASSNRADTQYF	TGTGCCAGCTCAAACCGAGCTGATACGCAGTATTTT
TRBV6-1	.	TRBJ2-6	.	CASATGSTGANVLTF	TGTGCCAGCGCGACAGGTTCGACTGGGGCCAACGTCCTGACTTTC
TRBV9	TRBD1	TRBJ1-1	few	CASSGGQMNTEAFF	TGTGCCAGCAGCGGGGGACAGATGAACACTGAAGCTTTCTTT
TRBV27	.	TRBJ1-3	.	CASSPRSPFSGNTIYF	TGTGCCAGCAGTCCGCGGTCCCCCTTCTCTGGAAACACCATATATTTT
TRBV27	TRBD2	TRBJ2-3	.	CASRPPGLAGGTDTQYF	TGTGCCAGCAGACCCCCGGGACTAGCGGGAGGCACAGATACGCAGTATTTT
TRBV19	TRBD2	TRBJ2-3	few	CASSTIESGRADSDTQYF	TGTGCCAGTAGTACCATAGAGAGCGGGAGGGCCGACTCAGATACGCAGTATTTT
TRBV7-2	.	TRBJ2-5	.	CASSKSGLRETQYF	TGTGCCAGCAGCAAAAGCGGGCTCCGGGAGACCCAGTACTTC
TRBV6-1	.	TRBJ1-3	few	CASSGQVTSGNTIYF	TGTGCCAGCAGTGGACAGGTGACCTCTGGAAACACCATATATTTT
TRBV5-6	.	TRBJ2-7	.	CASSAWRGQFYEQYF	TGTGCCAGCAGCGCCTGGAGGGGCCAGTTCTACGAGCAGTACTTC
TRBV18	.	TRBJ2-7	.	CASSTGRTNEQYF	TGTGCCAGCTCCACCGGCAGAACTAACGAGCAGTACTTC
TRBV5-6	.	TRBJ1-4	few	CASSLGDRHKLFF	TGTGCCAGCAGCTTGGGTGACAGACACAAACTGTTTTTT
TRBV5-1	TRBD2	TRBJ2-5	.	CASSLAHRAGPSRGETQYF	TGCGCCAGCAGCTTGGCCCACAGAGCGGGACCCTCGAGAGGAGAGACCCAGTACTTC
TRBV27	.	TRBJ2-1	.	CASTGTAAGSSYNEQFF	TGTGCCAGCACCGGAACAGCGGCGGGCAGCTCCTACAATGAGCAGTTCTTC
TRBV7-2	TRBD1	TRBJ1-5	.	CASSLKGQGEVGNQPQHF	TGTGCCAGCAGCTTAAAGGGACAGGGGGAAGTAGGGAATCAGCCCCAGCATTTT
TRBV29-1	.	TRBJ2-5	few	CSVGFTGLAETQYF	TGCAGCGTTGGCTTCACAGGGTTAGCTGAGACCCAGTACTTC
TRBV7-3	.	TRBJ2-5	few	CASSPNGRAPLETQYF	TGTGCCAGCAGCCCCAACGGGAGAGCGCCCCTAGAGACCCAGTACTTC
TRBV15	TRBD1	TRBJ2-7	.	CATRQGANYEQYF	TGTGCCACCAGACAGGGGGCGAATTACGAGCAGTACTTC
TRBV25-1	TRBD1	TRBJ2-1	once	CASSEGQGRRDEQFF	TGTGCCAGCAGTGAAGGACAGGGTAGGAGAGATGAGCAGTTCTTC
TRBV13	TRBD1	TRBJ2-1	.	CASSSGQGYNEQFF	TGTGCCAGCAGCTCCGGACAGGGGTATAATGAGCAGTTCTTC
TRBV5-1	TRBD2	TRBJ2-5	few	CASKRGGREETQYF	TGCGCCAGCAAGAGAGGAGGGAGGGAAGAGACCCAGTACTTC
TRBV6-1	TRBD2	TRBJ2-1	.	CASSAGTSGTNEQFF	TGTGCCAGCAGCGCCGGGACTAGCGGGACGAATGAGCAGTTCTTC
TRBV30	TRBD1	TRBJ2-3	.	CAWSGYGQGVRTDTQYF	TGTGCCTGGAGTGGATATGGACAGGGGGTGCGCACAGATACGCAGTATTTT